This entry features one T cell receptor beta chain sequence. This clonotype was seen a few times. Its antigen has not been determined. No per-base quality is available; no much larger clone lies one base away. The data derive from a study of glioma-infiltrating T cells (dated by TCRdb to the mid-2010s). At the level of the whole study: Glioma tissue, non-neoplastic brain tissue and matched peripheral blood mononuclear cells were used as sources from which TCR alpha- and beta-chain repertoires were sequenced. To measure divergence between tissue and blood T-cell populations, each tissue-infiltrating repertoire was compared with the peripheral blood repertoire of the same patient. Three low-grade glioma patients, seven to nine primary glioblastoma patients, and three non-glioma patients who contributed non-neoplastic brain tissue made up the paired cohort.

The iRepertoire nested amplicon-rescue multiplex PCR (arm-PCR) platform was used to amplify TCR alpha and beta CDR3 regions from RNA. The input for one-step reverse transcription and amplification was about 85-400 ng of either tissue mRNA or PBMC total RNA. Following bead purification, Illumina adapters were added by a secondary multiplex PCR, and libraries between 200 and 400 bp were gel-purified. Internal 6-nucleotide barcodes were carried by the libraries and were used for demultiplexing. The libraries were sequenced on an Illumina MiSeq using 2x220 or 2x250 nucleotide paired-end reads. As for the authors' bioinformatics: FLASH 1.2.11 was used to merge paired reads, and BWA-MEM then aligned the reads to the GRCh37 human genome before TRA and TRB reads were extracted. V and J assignment used an IMGT-derived reference of cassette sequences and CDR3 motifs that included pseudogenes. Reads were translated in three frames, and productive CDR3s were defined as those with a C...FGXG motif and no stop codons. Clonotypes were defined as unique combinations of V-J cassette pair and CDR3 amino acid sequence. Hamming distance filtering was applied to reads, with thresholds set by the sequence error rate of each sample in mapped regions. The public sequencing data were trimmed at Q25 with fastp and processed into clonotypes with MiXCR by TCRdb, which kept only in-frame beta chains. Each CDR3 protein appears once, grouped with its most common genes and DNA. It is TCRdb's table, rather than the study itself, that gives the V and J calls and clone size. This sample gives under 150,000 distinct CDR3 sequences in total; approximately 39% of them show up just once. Roughly 20% of the sample rests with the top ten.

What the authors observed across the whole study: Group comparisons rested on small numbers: three non-neoplastic, three low-grade glioma and under ten glioblastoma patients. VJ-independent divergence between tissue and blood was found to be below expectation in non-neoplastic patients but above expectation in all gliomas, particularly low-grade gliomas. Very few CDR3 sequences were shared between tissue and blood, attributed to high CDR3 diversity and limited sampling.

V and J are truncated by 1 base and 1 base respectively, leaving an intervening sequence of 13 bases. From the cysteine up to the phenylalanine, the CDR3 has a length of 16 residues. This entry keeps only the CDR3 DNA: 48 bases, framed from base 1. Sequences MNHEY (CDR1) and SMNVEV (CDR2) are obtained from the germline V gene (reference sequence). Material: glioma tissue, nonneoplastic brain tissue, or PBMCs (not recorded which). This chain joins TRBV27 to TRBJ1-1, with the D segment identity uncertain. The TCR originated in a human donor with low-grade glioma or glioblastoma, undergoing nonglioma brain surgery, or in good health (not recorded which). The sequenced DNA is TGTGCCAGCAGTTTATTCCGAGGTTTCGGGAACACTGAAGCTTTCTTT. It encodes CASSLFRGFGNTEAFF.